The text below deals with one T cell receptor (beta chain). Its antigen is not identified. This sample is part of a study of T cell repertoires in cytomegalovirus infection. The overall study: Matching HLA type, along with CMV infection, was indicated by public TCR beta signatures.

TCRdb re-derived calls from the reads in MiXCR, one entry per CDR3 protein. The table records more than 85,000 distinct CDR3 sequences, around 31% of them present only once. The CDR3 is 15 residues long. Unmatched junction bases numbered 2, after V lost 2 bases and J lost 2 bases. Looked up from germline, CDR1 is SEHNR and CDR2 is FQNEAQ (reference sequence). Findings of the study overall: Ex vivo, HLA-C-restricted CMV-specific TCR beta clonotypes prevailed over the rest of the response. Cumulative frequency of public TCR beta families picked out carriers of CMV plus the relevant HLA.

The chain combines TRBV7-9 with TRBJ2-1, with 8 bases fitting TRBD1. This sample comprised CD8+ T cells from cultured PBMCs, obtained from culture after CMV antigen stimulation. The sequence derives from a human donor in good health (CMV status not recorded). Some clones in this sample may be carry-over from other donors' samples. The CDR3 bases are TGTGCCAGCAGCTTAAGGGACAGGCCCTACAATGAGCAGTTCTTC. Its protein is CASSLRDRPYNEQFF.